One sample yielded the 4 T cell receptor beta chains listed below, sequenced in a study of cytomegalovirus exposure and HLA in healthy donors. Assay used: immunoSEQ multiplex PCR; TCRdb lists only in-frame clones, some missing. In the table there are 250,000 to 300,000 clones, roughly 89% of which are singletons. The specimen was PBMCs. Receptors were obtained from a woman between 18 and 30 years old in good health and CMV-seronegative.

The chain employs TRBV15 and TRBJ2-6; D call uncertain. The V end was cut by 3 bases, the J end by 1 base, with 13 bases between. CDR3 size: 17 residues. Per the germline V gene, CDR1 is LNHNV and CDR2 is YYDKDF (reference sequence). The DNA for the CDR3 is TGTGCCACCAGCAGGGCGGCCGTCCGATCTGGGGCCAACGTCCTGACTTTC. Encoded protein: CATSRAAVRSGANVLTF. Together with reference TRBV15 and TRBJ2-6, the CDR3 gives the full variable domain: DAMVIQNPRYQVTQFGKPVTLSCSQTLNHNVMYWYQQKSSQAPKLLFHYYDKDFNNEADTPDNFQSRRPNTSFCFLDIRSPGLGDTAMYLCATSRAAVRSGANVLTFGAGSRLTVL.

V usage is TRBV5-1 and J usage is TRBJ1-4; TRBD1 might be the D (5 bases). Germline V CDR1 and CDR2: SGHRS, YFSETQ. The CDR3 has 14 amino acids. The V and J ends lost 0 bases and 8 bases respectively, with 11 bases between them. CDR3 in DNA: TGCGCCAGCAGCTTGGGCAGGGTGAAAGAAAAACTGTTTTTT. Encoded protein: CASSLGRVKEKLFF.

The V and J genes are TRBV19 and TRBJ2-6; possible D gene TRBD2, 6 bases. Germline V gene data show CDR1 as LNHDA and CDR2 as SQIVND (reference sequence). This CDR3 contains 15 residues. V lost 7 bases, J lost 2 bases, and 12 bases lay in between. Here the CDR3 reads CASTIWGAGANVLTF. The CDR3 DNA is TGTGCCAGTACCATATGGGGGGCTGGGGCCAACGTCCTGACTTTC. Complete variable domain (other parts from reference TRBV19 and TRBJ2-6): DGGITQSPKYLFRKEGQNVTLSCEQNLNHDAMYWYRQDPGQGLRLIYYSQIVNDFQKGDIAEGYSVSREKKESFPLTVTSAQKNPTAFYLCASTIWGAGANVLTFGAGSRLTVL.

This clone was counted only a few times. V is TRBV15 and J is TRBJ1-1; 8 positions match TRBD1. The CDR3 runs 13 residues. CDR1 is LNHNV and CDR2 is YYDKDF in the germline V gene (reference sequence). V shed 6 bases, J shed 3 bases, and the junction held 3 bases outside the gene matches. The CDR3 DNA follows: TGTGCCACCAGGCTACAGGGGGACACTGAAGCTTTCTTT. It specifies CATRLQGDTEAFF.